These 24 T cell receptor beta chains were sequenced from one sample in a study of T cells in Graves' hyperthyroidism and ophthalmopathy. Using RNA transcripts as the source, TCR beta CDR3 regions were amplified. In the first-round RT-PCR of the TCR CDR3, the HTBI primer set was used. TCRdb re-called the multiplex PCR reads with MiXCR, one entry per CDR3 protein. The sample holds around 300,000 distinct CDR3 sequences, approximately 21% seen once. The sample taken for sequencing was blood. All receptors come from a man aged 25 to 40 with Graves' ophthalmopathy.

The rearrangement uses TRBV29-1 and TRBJ2-7; D gene unclear. Germline lookup yields CDR1 SQVTM and CDR2 ANQGSEA. The V gene lost 4 bases and the J gene lost 6 bases, with 10 bases spanning the gap. This CDR3 has 11 residues. The CDR3 here is CSVGDLLEQYF. The CDR3 DNA reads as TGCAGCGTTGGTGACCTTCTCGAGCAGTACTTC.

This clonotype came up many times. J is TRBJ2-5 and V is TRBV3-1; the match to TRBD2 covers 12 bases. CDR1 is LGHDT and CDR2 is YNNKEL in the germline V gene (reference sequence). V shed 1 base, J shed 4 bases, and the junction held 7 bases outside the gene matches. The CDR3 has 17 residues. CDR3 nucleotide sequence: TGTGCCAGCAGCCAAGGACTAGCGGGAGAATCTGGAGAGACCCAGTACTTC. It codes for CASSQGLAGESGETQYF.

The CDR3 DNA reads as TGTGCCAGCAGTCTCGGAGCGAGGGATACGCAGTATTTT. The encoded protein is CASSLGARDTQYF. This rearrangement joins TRBV25-1 to TRBJ2-3; D is unresolved. Trimming removed 5 bases at V and 6 bases at J, with 12 bases between. Germline V gene sequence: CDR1 MGHDK, CDR2 SYGVNS. This CDR3 is built from 13 residues.

This clonotype occurred a few times. The genes are TRBV2 and TRBJ1-2, with a tentative D call TRBD1 (5 bases). Germline CDR1 and CDR2: SNHLY and FYNNEI. CDR3 length: 12 residues. The V and J ends lost 7 bases and 3 bases respectively, with 9 bases between them. This CDR3 is CASTGDHYGYTF. The CDR3 DNA follows: TGTGCCAGCACGGGGGATCACTATGGCTACACCTTC.

This clonotype has only a few counts. This sequence joins TRBV20-1 and TRBJ2-7; the match to TRBD1 covers 7 bases. Germline V gene sequence: CDR1 DFQATT, CDR2 SNEGSKA (reference sequence). Trimming at V came to 3 bases and at J to 3 bases, leaving 11 bases not matched to a gene. This CDR3 spans 15 amino acids. CDR3 bases: TGCAGTGCTAGCCCATCGACAGGGAACCACTACGAGCAGTACTTC. This sequence encodes CSASPSTGNHYEQYF.

The rearrangement uses TRBV4-1 and TRBJ2-1; 12 nucleotides line up with TRBD2. The V segment lost 2 bases and the J segment 8 bases; nucleotides outside the gene matches: 4. Germline assignment: CDR1 MGHRA and CDR2 YSYEKL. CDR3 length: 15 amino acids. Written as DNA, the CDR3 is TGCGCCAGCAGCCAACGGACTAGCGGGAACTATGAGCAGTTCTTC. Its protein is CASSQRTSGNYEQFF.

The rearrangement uses TRBV18 and TRBJ2-7; a weak D match, TRBD1 (6 bases). The ends were cut back, 5 bases at V and 9 bases at J, with 17 bases in the middle. The CDR3 length is 13 residues. CDR1 and CDR2 from the germline V gene are KGHSH and LQKENI. The CDR3 loop reads CASSVGADRLQYF. CDR3 DNA: TGTGCCAGCTCAGTCGGGGCCGACAGGTTGCAGTACTTC. The entire variable domain, with the rest obtained from reference TRBV18 and TRBJ2-7, is as follows: NAGVMQNPRHLVRRRGQEARLRCSPMKGHSHVYWYRQLPEEGLKFMVYLQKENIIDESGMPKERFSAEFPKEGPSILRIQQVVRGDSAAYFCASSVGADRLQYFGPGTRLTVT.

This clonotype was recorded a few times. V usage is TRBV9 and J usage is TRBJ1-2; no firm D call. V lost 3 bases, J lost 4 bases, and 16 bases lay in between. Germline V gene lookup returns CDR1 SGDLS and CDR2 YYNGEE. The CDR3 covers 15 residues. CDR3 sequence (DNA): TGTGCCAGCAGCGGGATGACCCGTGGGATCTATGGCTACACCTTC. This translates into CASSGMTRGIYGYTF.

The chain links TRBV9 to TRBJ2-1, with TRBD2 identical over 10 bases. Trimming cost V 7 bases and J 7 bases; bases outside gene matches: 8. The CDR3 is 14 amino acids. The germline gives CDR1 SGDLS, CDR2 YYNGEE. The CDR3 region is CASGWGLAWNEQFF. The CDR3 DNA reads TGTGCCAGCGGGTGGGGACTAGCGTGGAATGAGCAGTTCTTC.

The table lists this clonotype with a few counts. The V call is TRBV12-5, the J call TRBJ2-7; 9 nucleotides match TRBD1. The CDR3 contains 14 residues. The J segment lost 3 bases and the V segment lost 6 bases, leaving 6 bases of the junction unmatched. Germline V gene sequence: CDR1 LGHNT, CDR2 FRNRAP. The CDR3 spells CASGPGQGHYEQYF. In nucleotides, the CDR3 is TGTGCTAGTGGACCGGGACAGGGCCACTACGAGCAGTACTTC. The variable domain in full, completed from reference TRBV12-5 and TRBJ2-7, reads DARVTQTPRHKVTEMGQEVTMRCQPILGHNTVFWYRQTMMQGLELLAYFRNRAPLDDSGMPKDRFSAEMPDATLATLKIQPSEPRDSAVYFCASGPGQGHYEQYFGPGTRLTVT.

This sequence joins TRBV29-1 and TRBJ2-7; D may be TRBD2 (6 bases). V was trimmed by 7 bases and J by 0 bases, leaving 16 bases between them. The length of the CDR3 is 14 residues. Germline V lookup: CDR1 SQVTM, CDR2 ANQGSEA. The CDR3 DNA reads as TGCAGCGGACGGACGGGGACTGGCTCCTACGAGCAGTACTTC. It codes for CSGRTGTGSYEQYF.

The J gene is TRBJ2-3, the V gene TRBV28; 8 nucleotides agree with TRBD2. Germline V CDR1 and CDR2: MDHEN, SYDVKM. This CDR3 is built from 16 residues. V lost 2 bases to trimming and J lost 1 base; unmatched junction nucleotides: 5. CDR3: CASSLIAGLRTDTQYF. CDR3 DNA: TGTGCCAGCAGTTTAATAGCGGGACTACGCACAGATACGCAGTATTTT.

The chain has TRBV20-1 and TRBJ2-6, with 9 bases fitting TRBD1. The CDR3 loop spans 14 amino acids. CDR1 and CDR2 from the germline V gene are DFQATT and SNEGSKA (reference sequence). Trimming cost V 6 bases and J 3 bases; bases outside gene matches: 3. CDR3 DNA: TGCAGTGCCACAGGGGGCGGTGGGGCCAACGTCCTGACTTTC. This sequence encodes CSATGGGGANVLTF.

In its sample, this clonotype was seen many times. This chain connects TRBV6-5 to TRBJ2-7, with D maybe TRBD1 (7 bases). This CDR3 spans 13 amino acids. The germline V gene encodes CDR1 MNHEY and CDR2 SVGAGI. Trimming removed 2 bases from V and 4 bases from J, with 9 bases in between. The CDR3 sequence: CASSYAGGYEQYF. The CDR3 coding sequence is TGTGCCAGCAGTTACGCAGGGGGGTACGAGCAGTACTTC.

CDR3 coding DNA: TGTGCCAGCAGCAACGGGATGGGGAGAGGGAGGACTGAAGCTTTCTTT. This codes for CASSNGMGRGRTEAFF. The V call is TRBV5-6, the J call TRBJ1-1; D ambiguous. Trimming removed 4 bases from V and 5 bases from J, with 21 bases in between. The germline gives CDR1 SGHDT, CDR2 YYEEEE. The CDR3 covers 16 residues.

This clonotype was seen many times. The chain recombines TRBV12-3 or TRBV12-4 with TRBJ2-5; D gene ambiguous. Trimming took 6 bases from V and 5 from J, leaving 7 bases between them. This CDR3 region has 11 residues. CDR3: CASSRTETQYF. In DNA, the CDR3 is TGTGCCAGCAGCCGTACGGAGACCCAGTACTTC.

J is TRBJ2-1 and V is TRBV12-3 or TRBV12-4, with TRBD2 identical over 9 bases. The CDR3 has 16 residues. The junction had 5 bases not matched to a gene; V was cut back by 1 base and J by 4 bases. CDR3 DNA sequence: TGTGCCAGCAGTTTAGATTGGCTAGCGGGATACAATGAGCAGTTCTTC. Its protein product is CASSLDWLAGYNEQFF.

This clonotype appeared many times. The junction departs from the called germline gene at one end, perhaps through a read error. The V and J genes are TRBV12-3 or TRBV12-4 and TRBJ2-3; D is perhaps TRBD2 (5 bases). This CDR3 region has 17 residues. The CDR3 loop is CASSSRLSTTLTNTQYF. Written as DNA, the CDR3 is TGTGCCAGCAGTTCTCGACTATCTACCACCCTCACAAATACGCAGTATTTT.

At least ten counts were recorded for this clonotype. This rearrangement joins TRBV2 to TRBJ2-5, with D uncertain. Germline V lookup: CDR1 SNHLY, CDR2 FYNNEI. The CDR3 spans 16 residues. Trimming took off 0 bases at V and 3 bases at J, with 14 bases between the two ends. As DNA, the CDR3 is TGTGCCAGCAGTGAAGCCTTAGGGTTGGGGAAAGAGACCCAGTACTTC. It is translated as CASSEALGLGKETQYF.

The chain uses TRBV7-9 and TRBJ2-7; 12 nucleotides line up with TRBD2. The V and J ends lost 2 bases and 2 bases, in that order; junction bases with no gene match: 7. The CDR3 consists of 17 residues. CDR1 and CDR2 (germline): SEHNR, FQNEAQ (reference sequence). The CDR3 region is CASSLSPTSGSAYEQYF. In DNA form, the CDR3 reads TGTGCCAGCAGCTTATCCCCGACTAGCGGGAGTGCCTACGAGCAGTACTTC.

The V gene is TRBV20-1, the J gene TRBJ2-3, with a tentative D call TRBD2 (5 bases). V lost 3 bases and J 7 bases, leaving 17 bases between the germline ends. There are 14 residues in the CDR3. In germline, CDR1 is DFQATT, CDR2 SNEGSKA (reference sequence). The CDR3 DNA is TGCAGTGCTAGGGACTTACGTTCCTCAAATACGCAGTATTTT. Its translation is CSARDLRSSNTQYF.

The chain uses TRBV12-3 or TRBV12-4 and TRBJ2-2, with 7 bases that match TRBD1. The CDR3 extends over 15 amino acids. The ends lost 2 bases at V and 7 bases at J; junction bases unmatched: 7. This CDR3 reads CASSLSTGVYGELFF. As DNA, the CDR3 is TGTGCCAGCAGTTTAAGCACAGGGGTATACGGGGAGCTGTTTTTT.

The chain joins TRBV9 to TRBJ2-7, with TRBD1 identical over 7 bases. The CDR3 has 15 amino acids. With 0 bases clipped from V and 3 bases from J, the junction kept 6 bases outside the gene matches. CDR1 is SGDLS and CDR2 is YYNGEE in the germline V gene. CDR3 coding DNA: TGTGCCAGCAGCGTAGAAGGGGGCGCGCACTACGAGCAGTACTTC. It is translated as CASSVEGGAHYEQYF.

This clonotype was recorded a few times. This sequence joins TRBV19 and TRBJ1-5; a possible D gene is TRBD1 (6 bases). Germline CDR1 is LNHDA and CDR2 is SQIVND (reference sequence). The ends were cut back, 10 bases at V and 2 bases at J, with 12 bases in the middle. The CDR3 spans 13 residues. In DNA, the CDR3 is TGTGCCACCAGACAGGTTGGCAATCAGCCCCAGCATTTT. Residues: CATRQVGNQPQHF.